The 30 T cell receptor beta chains in this list originate from one sample, sequenced in a study of blood T cell repertoires in COVID-19. Here immunoSEQ multiplex PCR was the method, and the copy in TCRdb shows in-frame clones only, minus some. The sample lists about 300,000 clones; roughly 89% were seen once. The sample was PBMCs or T cells enriched from blood (not recorded which). These receptors all come from a middle-aged woman who had recovered from COVID-19.

The gene calls are TRBV18 and TRBJ1-2; 8 nucleotides line up with TRBD1. With V trimmed by 4 bases and J by 8 bases, 9 bases remained unmatched. The CDR3 sequence is 14 residues long. From germline, CDR1 is KGHSH and CDR2 LQKENI. CDR3 coding DNA: TGTGCCAGCTCACTCCAGGGGGCGGAATACGGCTACACCTTC. This sequence encodes CASSLQGAEYGYTF.

V is TRBV19 and J is TRBJ1-2, with a tentative D call TRBD1 (5 bases). This CDR3 comprises 15 residues. The V end lost 3 bases, the J end lost 0 bases, and 11 bases lay between the germline ends. From germline, CDR1 is LNHDA and CDR2 SQIVND (reference sequence). The CDR3 region has the DNA TGTGCCAGTAGTATCCCAGGGAACGCTAACTATGGCTACACCTTC. Its protein is CASSIPGNANYGYTF.

This rearrangement joins TRBV7-2 to TRBJ2-1; TRBD1 aligns across 7 bases. Germline V gives CDR1 SGHTA, CDR2 FQGNSA. With V trimmed by 3 bases and J by 8 bases, 10 bases remained unmatched. The CDR3 spans 15 residues. As DNA, the CDR3 is TGTGCCAGCAGCTTCCAATCCGACAGGGCCCATGAGCAGTTCTTC. Protein sequence: CASSFQSDRAHEQFF. Drawing the rest from reference TRBV7-2 and TRBJ2-1, the complete variable domain is GAGVSQSPSNKVTEKGKDVELRCDPISGHTALYWYRQSLGQGLEFLIYFQGNSAPDKSGLPSDRFSAERTGGSVSTLTIQRTQQEDSAVYLCASSFQSDRAHEQFFGPGTRLTVL.

The chain's CDR3 is CASSQPGQGDTEAFF. The CDR3 nucleotides read TGCGCCAGCAGCCAGCCGGGACAGGGCGACACTGAAGCTTTCTTT. The chain employs TRBV4-1 and TRBJ1-1, with 9 bases fitting TRBD1. Trimming took 3 bases from V and 3 from J; bases not matched to a gene: 5. From germline, CDR1 is MGHRA and CDR2 YSYEKL. This CDR3 is 15 amino acids long.

The chain links TRBV4-1 to TRBJ1-2; 8 bases are shared with TRBD1. CDR1 is MGHRA, CDR2 YSYEKL, per germline. The CDR3 runs 14 residues. Trimming took 2 bases from V and 3 from J; bases not matched to a gene: 2. The CDR3 coding sequence is TGCGCCAGCAGCCAACAGGACAGGGACTATGGCTACACCTTC. It specifies CASSQQDRDYGYTF.

The V gene is TRBV18, the J gene TRBJ2-7; a weak D match, TRBD1 (5 bases). This CDR3 region has 13 residues. The V gene's germline CDR1 is KGHSH and CDR2 LQKENI. Between the trimmed V and J ends, which lost 1 base and 5 bases, there was a span of 9 bases. The CDR3 DNA sequence: TGTGCCAGCTCACCACGGACAACTGACGAGCAGTACTTC. Translated, it gives CASSPRTTDEQYF.

CDR3 sequence (DNA): TGCGCCAGCAGAAACACGCGGGGGAAGAACACTGAAGCTTTCTTT. Translating it yields CASRNTRGKNTEAFF. This chain connects TRBV4-1 to TRBJ1-1; maybe TRBD1 (5 bases). Germline V gene sequence: CDR1 MGHRA, CDR2 YSYEKL. The length of the CDR3 is 15 residues. The ends were cut back, 6 bases at V and 1 base at J, with 15 bases in the middle.

The gene calls are TRBV19 and TRBJ1-4, with TRBD1 matching 10 bases. The CDR3 is 14 residues long. J was trimmed by 11 bases and V by 5 bases; bases with no gene match: 8. Germline-derived CDR1 and CDR2 are LNHDA and SQIVND (reference sequence). The CDR3 DNA reads TGTGCCAGTAGTTTTCGACAGGGGGCAGATAAACTGTTTTTT. Amino acid sequence: CASSFRQGADKLFF.

The gene calls are TRBV25-1 and TRBJ1-2, with D unclear. Germline CDR1 is MGHDK and CDR2 is SYGVNS. V was shortened by 1 base and J by 2 bases, with 5 bases between the two germline ends. The length of the CDR3 is 13 residues. CDR3 protein: CASSESSNYGYTF. In DNA form, the CDR3 reads TGTGCCAGCAGTGAATCGTCGAACTATGGCTACACCTTC.

This chain uses TRBV6-5 with TRBJ2-2, with D perhaps TRBD2 (5 bases). Germline lookup yields CDR1 MNHEY and CDR2 SVGAGI. With 5 bases removed from V and 1 base from J, the gap between germline ends came to 8 bases. CDR3 size: 14 residues. As DNA, the CDR3 is TGTGCCAGCAGTCCGGGGAGGAACACCGGGGAGCTGTTTTTT. It codes for CASSPGRNTGELFF.

The J gene is TRBJ1-2, the V gene TRBV6-5; 7 positions agree with TRBD1. With V trimmed by 4 bases and J by 3 bases, 5 bases remained unmatched. The length of the CDR3 is 14 residues. The germline gives CDR1 MNHEY, CDR2 SVGAGI. CDR3 DNA: TGTGCCAGCAGTTTTTACAGGGGTGACTATGGCTACACCTTC. It codes for CASSFYRGDYGYTF.

The chain uses TRBV11-2 and TRBJ2-1, with 10 bases identical to TRBD2. This CDR3 is built from 15 residues. The ends lost 3 bases at V and 9 bases at J; junction bases unmatched: 8. Per germline, CDR1 SGHAT and CDR2 FQNNGV. CDR3 coding DNA: TGTGCCAGCAGCTTTACTAGCGGGAATCCGTCTGAGCAGTTCTTC. Its translation: CASSFTSGNPSEQFF.

The rearrangement links TRBV24-1 to TRBJ2-1; 7 bases map to TRBD2. The CDR3 spans 16 residues. CDR1 and CDR2 (germline): KGHDR, SFDVKD. The V segment lost 4 bases and the J segment 7 bases; nucleotides outside the gene matches: 12. The CDR3: CATSESSGAPLNEQFF. CDR3 nucleotides: TGTGCCACCAGTGAGTCGAGCGGGGCGCCTCTGAATGAGCAGTTCTTC.

The chain is built from TRBV18 and TRBJ2-3, with 9 positions matching TRBD2. The V gene's germline CDR1 is KGHSH and CDR2 LQKENI. V shed 4 bases, J shed 3 bases, and the junction held 2 bases outside the gene matches. CDR3 length equals 14 residues. The CDR3, as DNA: TGTGCCAGCTCACTTAGCGGGAGTACAGATACGCAGTATTTT. This gives the protein CASSLSGSTDTQYF.

This clone was seen only once. The V call is TRBV10-2, the J call TRBJ1-4; no definite D call. Trimming removed 5 bases at V and 8 bases at J, with 18 bases between. Germline-derived CDR1 and CDR2 are WSHSY and SAAADI. This CDR3 spans 15 amino acids. The CDR3 DNA follows: TGCGCCAGCAGTAATTTTGGAACAGTGCTCGAAAAACTGTTTTTT. As protein: CASSNFGTVLEKLFF.

J is TRBJ1-6 and V is TRBV18; no clear D. In germline, CDR1 is KGHSH, CDR2 LQKENI. This CDR3 has 15 residues. Trimming shortened V by 4 bases and J by 10 bases, and 17 bases separated the two germline ends. CDR3 DNA: TGTGCCAGCTCACAGTTAGGAGGAACCAACTCACCCCTCCACTTT. Its translation: CASSQLGGTNSPLHF.

This rearrangement joins TRBV6-5 to TRBJ1-1, with D tentatively TRBD1 (6 bases). Germline V gives CDR1 MNHEY, CDR2 SVGAGI. V lost 2 bases and J 6 bases, leaving 7 bases between the germline ends. There are 12 residues in the CDR3. The CDR3 protein is CASSYGGSEAFF. The CDR3 region has the DNA TGTGCCAGCAGTTACGGGGGCTCTGAAGCTTTCTTT.

The V gene is TRBV25-1, the J gene TRBJ2-3, with D tentatively TRBD2 (5 bases). V lost 6 bases, J lost 10 bases, and 11 bases lay in between. This CDR3 contains 11 residues. From germline, CDR1 is MGHDK and CDR2 SYGVNS. Written as DNA, the CDR3 is TGTGCCAGCAGGGGCCCCGGGGCGCAGTATTTT. Its translation is CASRGPGAQYF. Full variable domain (rest looked up from reference TRBV25-1 and TRBJ2-3): EADIYQTPRYLVIGTGKKITLECSQTMGHDKMYWYQQDPGMELHLIHYSYGVNSTEKGDLSSESTVSRIRTEHFPLTLESARPSHTSQYLCASRGPGAQYFGPGTRLTVL.

The chain couples TRBV7-3 to TRBJ2-5; D possibly corresponds to TRBD2 (6 bases). The V end lost 5 bases, the J end lost 5 bases, and 12 bases lay between the germline ends. This CDR3 spans 13 amino acids. Germline lookup yields CDR1 SGHTA and CDR2 FQGTGA. CDR3 DNA sequence: TGTGCCAGCAGCCCCGGGACTGGTGAGACCCAGTACTTC. Its protein is CASSPGTGETQYF.

The gene calls are TRBV3-1 (or the pseudogene TRBV3-2) and TRBJ1-3; possible D gene TRBD1, 5 bases. V shed 5 bases and J shed 4 bases, with 12 bases lying between them. Germline V gives CDR1 LGHDT, CDR2 YNNKEL (reference sequence). The CDR3 length is 14 residues. The CDR3 DNA sequence: TGTGCCAGCAGCTTTGGACAAGCGGGAAACACCATATATTTT. It codes for CASSFGQAGNTIYF.

The chain is built from TRBV5-1 and TRBJ2-2; 8 bases map to TRBD2. CDR1 is SGHRS and CDR2 is YFSETQ in the germline V gene. J lost 5 bases, V lost 0 bases, and 3 bases had no gene match. This CDR3 contains 15 residues. CDR3 region: CASSLEASGTGELFF. CDR3 bases: TGCGCCAGCAGCTTGGAGGCTAGCGGGACCGGGGAGCTGTTTTTT. The whole variable domain, filled in from reference TRBV5-1 and TRBJ2-2, reads KAGVTQTPRYLIKTRGQQVTLSCSPISGHRSVSWYQQTPGQGLQFLFEYFSETQRNKGNFPGRFSGRQFSNSRSEMNVSTLELGDSALYLCASSLEASGTGELFFGEGSRLTVL.

The chain couples TRBV2 to TRBJ1-6; D might be TRBD1 (5 bases). Germline CDR1 and CDR2: SNHLY and FYNNEI. This CDR3 is 14 amino acids long. The ends were cut back, 2 bases at V and 5 bases at J, with 7 bases in the middle. CDR3 sequence reads: CASSELTDNSPLHF. The CDR3 DNA follows: TGTGCCAGCAGTGAATTGACAGATAATTCACCCCTCCACTTT.

The V call is TRBV19, the J call TRBJ1-6; D is uncertain. CDR3 length equals 15 residues. Per the germline V gene, CDR1 is LNHDA and CDR2 is SQIVND (reference sequence). Trimming shortened V by 5 bases and J by 6 bases, and 14 bases separated the two germline ends. The CDR3 here is CASSGPSGPNSPLHF. The DNA for the CDR3 is TGTGCCAGTAGTGGGCCTTCAGGTCCTAATTCACCCCTCCACTTT. Full variable domain (remainder filled in from reference TRBV19 and TRBJ1-6): DGGITQSPKYLFRKEGQNVTLSCEQNLNHDAMYWYRQDPGQGLRLIYYSQIVNDFQKGDIAEGYSVSREKKESFPLTVTSAQKNPTAFYLCASSGPSGPNSPLHFGNGTRLTVT.

The genes are TRBV29-1 and TRBJ2-5; D may be TRBD2 (6 bases). CDR3 size: 14 residues. V was cut by 4 bases and J by 5 bases, with 17 bases left in between. Germline V CDR1 and CDR2: SQVTM, ANQGSEA. Here the CDR3 DNA reads TGCAGCGTTGTCGGAGGGCTTCCCGGCGAGACCCAGTACTTC. Amino acids: CSVVGGLPGETQYF.

The chain uses TRBV2 and TRBJ2-7, with TRBD1 matching 8 bases. Looked up from germline, CDR1 is SNHLY and CDR2 is FYNNEI. Trimming at V came to 2 bases and at J to 3 bases, leaving 6 bases not matched to a gene. The length of the CDR3 is 15 residues. CDR3 loop: CASSEIRGQIYEQYF. CDR3 DNA: TGTGCCAGCAGTGAAATCAGGGGGCAAATCTACGAGCAGTACTTC.

This clone showed up just once. The chain combines TRBV27 with TRBJ2-3; D may be TRBD1 (6 bases). This CDR3 is 16 amino acids long. Deletions cut 4 bases from V and 2 bases from J, with 16 bases between. The germline V gene has CDR1 MNHEY and CDR2 SMNVEV (reference sequence). CDR3: CASSSRTEKPTDTQYF. Here the CDR3 DNA reads TGTGCCAGCAGTTCTCGGACAGAAAAACCCACAGATACGCAGTATTTT.

This chain connects TRBV13 to TRBJ2-7, with 12 bases lining up with TRBD2. There are 15 residues in the CDR3. The J segment lost 3 bases and the V segment lost 5 bases, leaving 5 bases of the junction unmatched. Germline values: CDR1 PRHDT, CDR2 FYEKMQ (reference sequence). The CDR3 spells CASSSRLAGVYEQYF. Here the CDR3 DNA reads TGTGCCAGCAGCAGCCGACTAGCGGGGGTCTACGAGCAGTACTTC.

The chain has TRBV19 and TRBJ2-3; TRBD1 matches at 9 bases. V lost 9 bases to trimming and J lost 1 base; unmatched junction nucleotides: 14. The CDR3 loop spans 17 amino acids. The germline CDR1 and CDR2 sequences are LNHDA and SQIVND (reference sequence). The CDR3, as DNA: TGTGCCAGCCAAGGACAGGGGAGGTTTTTGGGCACAGATACGCAGTATTTT. Its translation is CASQGQGRFLGTDTQYF. Filled out from reference TRBV19 and TRBJ2-3, the complete variable domain reads DGGITQSPKYLFRKEGQNVTLSCEQNLNHDAMYWYRQDPGQGLRLIYYSQIVNDFQKGDIAEGYSVSREKKESFPLTVTSAQKNPTAFYLCASQGQGRFLGTDTQYFGPGTRLTVL.

The rearrangement uses TRBV21-1 and TRBJ2-1; TRBD2 is taken as the D call from the table, unchecked against the DNA. TRBV21-1 is a known pseudogene. This CDR3 spans 15 amino acids. CDR3: CASSKTGLLVYEQFF. In nucleotides, the CDR3 is TGTGCCAGCAGCAAGACCGGGTTATTGGTCTATGAGCAGTTCTTC.

The chain combines TRBV3-1 (or the pseudogene TRBV3-2) with TRBJ1-1, with TRBD1 as a possible D gene (5 bases). Trimming left V 4 bases short and J 7 bases short, with 13 bases between. The CDR3 sequence is 13 residues long. Germline loops: CDR1 LGHDT, CDR2 YNNKEL (reference sequence). The CDR3 sequence is CASSLGGDGEAFF. CDR3 DNA: TGTGCCAGCAGCCTGGGCGGGGACGGTGAAGCTTTCTTT.